These T cell receptor beta chains were read from a single sample in a study of CD8 T cells in Susac syndrome. MiXCR was run by TCRdb on the immunoSEQ multiplex PCR reads, yielding one entry per CDR3 protein. The sample shows 130,000 or so distinct CDR3 sequences, around 94% of them seen only once. Sample: CD4+ T cells from PBMCs. The receptors stem from a human donor in good health. The conserved cysteine and the conserved F or W are not part of the CDR3 here. The D gene is left open where the match is weak. Part of the rows lack a size; the others show once, few, many or a class for expanded clones.

NA	TRBV9	NA	ASSVGGSVGETQY
TRBD1	TRBV28	NA	ASSQAGQGEEKLF
NA	TRBV29-1	NA	SVGTNSYEQY
NA	TRBV29-1	NA	SVEVDSQEQF
NA	TRBV11-1	NA	ASSLSEATDTQY
NA	TRBV21-1	NA	ASSNRGGVDYEQY
TRBD1	TRBV23-1	few	ASSHGTGMNTEAF
NA	TRBV12-3/TRBV12-4	NA	ASISREGLYGYT
TRBD1	TRBV5-1	NA	ASKIDRGNTEAF
TRBD1	TRBV28	NA	ASSLWTGGRETQY
NA	TRBV4-2	NA	ASSQETGTNSPLH
TRBD2	TRBV4-2	NA	ASREVAGSSTDTQY
NA	TRBV6-5	NA	ASRYHREVGYT
TRBD1	TRBV3-1	NA	ASSRDRENEQY
NA	TRBV27	NA	ANNQPQH
NA	TRBV7-9	NA	ASSFGGLIAKNIQY
TRBD2	TRBV4-2	NA	ASSQDLDRGAGAYEQY
TRBD2	TRBV6-5	NA	ASSLTPIAGQHNEQF
TRBD2	TRBV7-9	once	ASSRLDSGRIDNEQF
TRBD2	TRBV2	NA	ASRPTSAGSYEQY
NA	TRBV28	NA	ASSYRGSSYEQY
NA	TRBV14	NA	ASSQGAATDTQY
TRBD2	TRBV20-1	NA	SAALLAGVEETQY
TRBD1	TRBV7-9	NA	ASSLATGGSYNSPLH
TRBD1	TRBV5-6	NA	ASSPAGGSSYEQY
TRBD2	TRBV9	NA	ASSVTSGDNEQF
NA	TRBV5-4	NA	ASSNGRDSGANVLT
TRBD2	TRBV2	NA	ASSLAGGSTDTQY
NA	TRBV2	NA	ASQGRANEKLF
NA	TRBV20-1	NA	SADKTGTDTQY
NA	TRBV6-2/TRBV6-3	NA	ASSYGGGFSYNEQF
TRBD2	TRBV20-1	NA	SATPSGRATGELF
NA	TRBV29-1	once	SVKRRSSYNEQF
NA	TRBV4-2	NA	ASSQVSGLASEKLF
NA	TRBV7-9	NA	ASSLTAGVGGYT
NA	TRBV28	NA	ASRGWTDYYEQY
TRBD2	TRBV7-2	few	ASSSQAGGLSEQY
TRBD2	TRBV7-8	NA	ASSPTPTSGKNIQY
TRBD2	TRBV7-9	NA	ASSFGGASGSETQY
NA	TRBV2	few	ASSATYEQY
TRBD1	TRBV20-1	NA	SASPGGPYEQY
TRBD2	TRBV4-3	NA	ASSQGPGLAGVGELF
TRBD2	TRBV9	few	ASSVGTSQETQY
NA	TRBV6-8	once	ASSSACEQF
TRBD1	TRBV15	NA	ATSTYRDRGETQY
NA	TRBV20-1	NA	SARSVNEQY
TRBD2	TRBV5-4	NA	ASSLGSSGRLYEQY
NA	TRBV29-1	NA	SGRRDLTVDAF
NA	TRBV5-4	NA	ASSLRGANEQY
TRBD1	TRBV6-2/TRBV6-3	NA	ASSYGGTGYREQF
TRBD1	TRBV23-1	NA	ASSQSGQGREKLF
TRBD2	TRBV19	once	ASNTHGTTYTGELF
NA	TRBV7-8	NA	ASSLRSTGHEQY